The clone carrying this TCR beta chain was observed at least ten times. The sample belongs to a study of metastatic and nonmetastatic thyroid tumors. The CDR3 totals 15 residues. CDR1 and CDR2 from the germline V gene are MDHEN and SYDVKM. The ends were cut back, 3 bases at V and 7 bases at J, with 16 bases in the middle. Every patient underwent thyroid surgery untreated. TCRdb reprocessed the PCR reads via MiXCR. The data hold about 20,000 clones, with roughly 16% observed a single time. The clonotype comes from a female donor with papillary thyroid cancer or a benign thyroid nodule (not recorded which). Some clones in this sample may be carry-over from other donors' samples. Sample: tumor tissue. This rearrangement joins TRBV28 to TRBJ1-5, with D possibly TRBD1 on 5 matching bases. Here the CDR3 reads CASSFITGRSQPQHF. DNA of the CDR3: TGTGCCAGCAGTTTTATTACAGGTCGGTCCCAGCCCCAGCATTTT.